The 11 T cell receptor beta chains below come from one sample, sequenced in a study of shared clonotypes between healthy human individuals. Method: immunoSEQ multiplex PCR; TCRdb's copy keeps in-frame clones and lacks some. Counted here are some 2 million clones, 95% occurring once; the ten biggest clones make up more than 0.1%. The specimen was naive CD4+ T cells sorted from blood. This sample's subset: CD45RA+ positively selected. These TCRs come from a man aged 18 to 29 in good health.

The CDR3 sequence is CASSRTASSYEQYF. As DNA, the CDR3 is TGTGCCAGCAGTCGGACAGCAAGCTCCTACGAGCAGTACTTC. The chain couples TRBV2 to TRBJ2-7; tentatively, D is TRBD1 (6 bases). The CDR3 is 14 amino acids. With 5 bases removed from V and 0 bases from J, the gap between germline ends came to 11 bases. Per germline, CDR1 SNHLY and CDR2 FYNNEI.

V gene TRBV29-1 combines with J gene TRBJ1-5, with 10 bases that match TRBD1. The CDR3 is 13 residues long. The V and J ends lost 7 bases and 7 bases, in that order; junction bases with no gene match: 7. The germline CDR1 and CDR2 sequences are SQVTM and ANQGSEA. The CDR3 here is CSARQGAGQPQHF. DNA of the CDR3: TGCAGCGCCAGACAGGGGGCGGGACAGCCCCAGCATTTT.

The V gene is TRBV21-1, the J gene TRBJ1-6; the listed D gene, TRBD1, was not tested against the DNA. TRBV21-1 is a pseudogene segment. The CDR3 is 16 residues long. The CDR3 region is CASSKAQKDDNSPLHF. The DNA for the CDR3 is TGTGCCAGCAGCAAAGCGCAGAAAGATGATAATTCACCCCTCCACTTT.

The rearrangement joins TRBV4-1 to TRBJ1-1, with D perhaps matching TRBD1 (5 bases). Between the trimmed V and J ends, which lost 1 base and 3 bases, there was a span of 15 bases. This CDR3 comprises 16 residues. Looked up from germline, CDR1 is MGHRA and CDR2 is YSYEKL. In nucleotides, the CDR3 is TGCGCCAGCAGCCAAGGGCCAGGGAGGTTCGACACTGAAGCTTTCTTT. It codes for CASSQGPGRFDTEAFF.

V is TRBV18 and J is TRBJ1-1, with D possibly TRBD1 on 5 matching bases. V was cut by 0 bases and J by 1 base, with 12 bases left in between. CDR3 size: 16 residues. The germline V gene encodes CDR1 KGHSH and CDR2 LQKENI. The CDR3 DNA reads TGTGCCAGCTCACCACCGGGGACGGTGGGGAACACTGAAGCTTTCTTT. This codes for CASSPPGTVGNTEAFF.

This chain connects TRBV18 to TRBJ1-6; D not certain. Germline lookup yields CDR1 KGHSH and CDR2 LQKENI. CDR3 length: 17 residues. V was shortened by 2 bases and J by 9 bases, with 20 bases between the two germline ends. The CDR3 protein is CASSPVGRSLRISPLHF. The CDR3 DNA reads TGTGCCAGCTCACCAGTGGGGAGGAGTCTAAGAATTTCACCCCTCCACTTT.

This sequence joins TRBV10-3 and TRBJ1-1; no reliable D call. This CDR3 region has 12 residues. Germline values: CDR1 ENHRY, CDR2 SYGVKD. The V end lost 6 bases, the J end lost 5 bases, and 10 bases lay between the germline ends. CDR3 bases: TGTGCCATCAGCCAGGCGGGGACTGAAGCTTTCTTT. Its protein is CAISQAGTEAFF.

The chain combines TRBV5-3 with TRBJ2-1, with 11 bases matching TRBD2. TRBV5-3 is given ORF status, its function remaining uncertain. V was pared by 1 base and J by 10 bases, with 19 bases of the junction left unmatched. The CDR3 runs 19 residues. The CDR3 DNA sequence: TGTGCCAGAAGCTTGATGAAGGGTTCTAGCGGGAGGCCGACTGGGGAGCAGTTCTTC. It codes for CARSLMKGSSGRPTGEQFF.

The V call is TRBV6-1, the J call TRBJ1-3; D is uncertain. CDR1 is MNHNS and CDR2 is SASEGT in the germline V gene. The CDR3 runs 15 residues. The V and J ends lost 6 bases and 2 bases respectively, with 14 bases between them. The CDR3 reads CASRLDGAAGNTIYF. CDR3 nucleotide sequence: TGTGCCAGCAGATTAGACGGCGCGGCTGGAAACACCATATATTTT.

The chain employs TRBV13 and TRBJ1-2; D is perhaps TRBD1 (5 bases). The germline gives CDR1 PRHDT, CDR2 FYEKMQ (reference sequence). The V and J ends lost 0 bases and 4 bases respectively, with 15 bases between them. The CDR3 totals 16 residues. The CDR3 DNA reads TGTGCCAGCAGCTTAGGTTTTGGCAGCGACAGCTATGGCTACACCTTC. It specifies CASSLGFGSDSYGYTF.

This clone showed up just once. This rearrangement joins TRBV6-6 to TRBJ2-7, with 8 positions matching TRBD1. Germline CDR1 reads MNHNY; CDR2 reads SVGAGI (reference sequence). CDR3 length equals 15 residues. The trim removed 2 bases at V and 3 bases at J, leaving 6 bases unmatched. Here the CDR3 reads CASSYPQGALYEQYF. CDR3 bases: TGTGCCAGCAGTTACCCCCAGGGGGCCCTCTACGAGCAGTACTTC.